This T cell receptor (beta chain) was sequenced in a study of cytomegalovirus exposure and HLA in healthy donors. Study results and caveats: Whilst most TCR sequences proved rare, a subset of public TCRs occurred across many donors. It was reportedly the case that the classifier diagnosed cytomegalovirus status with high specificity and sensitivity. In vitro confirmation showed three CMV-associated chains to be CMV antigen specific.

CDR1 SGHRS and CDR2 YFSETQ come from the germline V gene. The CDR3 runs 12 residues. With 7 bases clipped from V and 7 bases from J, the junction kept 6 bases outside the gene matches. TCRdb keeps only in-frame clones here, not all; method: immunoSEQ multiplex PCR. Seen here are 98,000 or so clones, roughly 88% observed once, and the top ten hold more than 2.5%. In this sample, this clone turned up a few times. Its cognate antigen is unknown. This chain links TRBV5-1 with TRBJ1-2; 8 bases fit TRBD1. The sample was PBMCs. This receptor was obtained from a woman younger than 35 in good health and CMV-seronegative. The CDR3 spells CASAGGNPGYTF. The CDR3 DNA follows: TGCGCCAGCGCAGGGGGCAATCCTGGCTACACCTTC.